Each of the 20 T cell receptor beta chains below was sequenced from the same sample in a study of control samples from healthy donors and cancer patients (dated by TCRdb to about 2020). The library was prepared using the immunoSEQ multiplex PCR assay. Here the immuneACCESS table is served through TCRdb, limited to in-frame sequences with V and J called. Missing clones are a known gap in these copies; in checked studies unresolved V genes cover under half, and the rest lacks a known reason. This sample has about 130,000 clones in its table, and 90% of those were observed once. The ten largest clones add up to 2% to 3% of the sample. Sequenced sample: blood. The receptor set was obtained from a man younger than 35 in good health.

This clone has a single count. The gene calls are TRBV27 and TRBJ2-7, with TRBD1 matching over 8 bases. Trimming removed 5 bases from V and 0 bases from J; junction bases left unmatched: 3. CDR1 and CDR2 from the germline V gene are MNHEY and SMNVEV (reference sequence). The CDR3 spans 14 residues. CDR3 protein: CASSNTGGSYEQYF. The DNA for the CDR3 is TGTGCCAGCAGTAATACAGGGGGCTCCTACGAGCAGTACTTC.

The chain is built from TRBV10-3 and TRBJ2-4; D is unresolved. Trimming took off 0 bases at V and 5 bases at J, with 8 bases between the two ends. The CDR3 is 14 amino acids. Germline V gives CDR1 ENHRY, CDR2 SYGVKD. CDR3 sequence reads: CAISESQFQNIQYF. CDR3 DNA sequence: TGTGCCATCAGTGAGTCTCAATTCCAAAACATTCAGTACTTC.

The chain recombines TRBV6-4 with TRBJ1-4, with D perhaps TRBD1 (5 bases). The CDR3 has 16 amino acids. CDR1 and CDR2 (germline): MRHNA, SNTAGT. Trimming cost V 8 bases and J 5 bases, with 21 bases left between them. This CDR3 is CASEKTRRQGNEKLFF. CDR3 DNA: TGTGCCAGCGAAAAAACCCGCCGGCAGGGAAATGAAAAACTGTTTTTT.

The chain links TRBV2 to TRBJ2-7, with 8 bases identical to TRBD1. Germline V gives CDR1 SNHLY, CDR2 FYNNEI. J lost 3 bases, V lost 8 bases, and 3 bases had no gene match. There are 12 residues in the CDR3. The CDR3 nucleotides are TGTGCCAGCCTTGGACAGGGCTACGAGCAGTACTTC. It translates to CASLGQGYEQYF. Full variable domain (rest looked up from reference TRBV2 and TRBJ2-7): EPEVTQTPSHQVTQMGQEVILRCVPISNHLYFYWYRQILGQKVEFLVSFYNNEISEKSEIFDDQFSVERPDGSNFTLKIRSTKLEDSAMYFCASLGQGYEQYFGPGTRLTVT.

V is TRBV19 and J is TRBJ1-5; tentative D call: TRBD1 (6 bases). This CDR3 is 13 amino acids long. Germline CDR1 LNHDA, CDR2 SQIVND (reference sequence). V was trimmed by 4 bases and J by 4 bases, leaving 8 bases between them. The CDR3 sequence is CASSTTGNQPQHF. Here the CDR3 DNA reads TGTGCCAGTAGTACCACAGGGAATCAGCCCCAGCATTTT.

The DNA for the CDR3 is TGTGCCAGCAGCTTGGGTGGTGCGGGACAGGGAGCCTACAATGAGCAGTTCTTC. This codes for CASSLGGAGQGAYNEQFF. J is TRBJ2-1 and V is TRBV5-6; 9 nucleotides agree with TRBD1. Germline V gene sequence: CDR1 SGHDT, CDR2 YYEEEE. V shed 0 bases and J 2 bases; nucleotides not matched to a gene: 9. The CDR3 has 18 residues. Full variable domain (outside the CDR3, taken from reference TRBV5-6 and TRBJ2-1): DAGVTQSPTHLIKTRGQQVTLRCSPKSGHDTVSWYQQALGQGPQFIFQYYEEEERQRGNFPDRFSGHQFPNYSSELNVNALLLGDSALYLCASSLGGAGQGAYNEQFFGPGTRLTVL.

The chain employs TRBV5-1 and TRBJ2-1; the D gene is possibly TRBD2 (6 bases). The V gene lost 4 bases and the J gene lost 3 bases, with 11 bases spanning the gap. This CDR3 has 14 amino acids. The V gene's germline CDR1 is SGHRS and CDR2 YFSETQ. The CDR3 DNA is TGCGCCAGCAGCCCGACCGGGGGCTACAATGAGCAGTTCTTC. It codes for CASSPTGGYNEQFF.

This chain links TRBV7-3 with TRBJ2-3; D perhaps matches TRBD2 (7 bases). CDR1 is SGHTA and CDR2 is FQGTGA in the germline V gene. Trimming stripped 0 bases from V and 4 bases from J, with 11 bases between. The CDR3 has 15 amino acids. In nucleotides, the CDR3 is TGTGCCAGCAGCTTAACGGCGGGGGCGGCAGATACGCAGTATTTT. Its protein product is CASSLTAGAADTQYF.

The V gene is TRBV5-1, the J gene TRBJ2-2, with D uncertain. This CDR3 region has 15 residues. V shed 2 bases and J shed 4 bases, with 12 bases lying between them. Germline V CDR1 and CDR2: SGHRS, YFSETQ. The CDR3 sequence: CASSLVTVGTGELFF. The CDR3 region has the DNA TGCGCCAGCAGCTTAGTAACGGTGGGCACCGGGGAGCTGTTTTTT.

The gene calls are TRBV3-1 (or the pseudogene TRBV3-2) and TRBJ2-1; TRBD1 matches at 9 bases. V shed 3 bases, J shed 4 bases, and the junction held 7 bases outside the gene matches. Germline V gene lookup returns CDR1 LGHDT and CDR2 YNNKEL (reference sequence). The length of the CDR3 is 16 residues. CDR3 sequence reads: CASSQADRGNYNEQFF. In nucleotides, the CDR3 is TGTGCCAGCAGCCAGGCGGACAGGGGAAATTACAATGAGCAGTTCTTC.

This clone was detected only once. The chain recombines TRBV6-5 with TRBJ2-3; D is perhaps TRBD1 or TRBD2 (7 bases each). The germline V gene has CDR1 MNHEY and CDR2 SVGAGI. This CDR3 spans 16 amino acids. Trimming shortened V by 3 bases and J by 1 base, and 14 bases separated the two germline ends. The CDR3 sequence is CASSYSQGGGTDTQYF. For the CDR3, the DNA is TGTGCCAGCAGTTATTCCCAGGGGGGGGGCACAGATACGCAGTATTTT.

The chain joins TRBV2 to TRBJ2-2; TRBD1 matches 9 bases. The germline CDR1 and CDR2 sequences are SNHLY and FYNNEI. The CDR3 has 16 amino acids. The J segment lost 5 bases and the V segment lost 8 bases, leaving 12 bases of the junction unmatched. CDR3 sequence: CASLGQGSRVTGELFF. The CDR3 DNA reads as TGTGCCAGCTTGGGACAGGGTAGCCGGGTTACCGGGGAGCTGTTTTTT.

This clone was seen only once. This chain links TRBV3-1 (or the pseudogene TRBV3-2) with TRBJ2-2; D not certain. CDR3 size: 13 residues. Germline CDR1 reads LGHDT; CDR2 reads YNNKEL (reference sequence). With 3 bases removed from V and 6 bases from J, the gap between germline ends came to 8 bases. CDR3 sequence: CASSQVDPGELFF. CDR3 bases: TGTGCCAGCAGCCAGGTAGATCCCGGGGAGCTGTTTTTT.

The gene calls are TRBV7-8 and TRBJ2-1, with D possibly matching TRBD1 (8 bases). Per germline, CDR1 SGHVS and CDR2 FQNEAQ. The V gene lost 5 bases and the J gene lost 5 bases, with 16 bases spanning the gap. The CDR3 has 15 residues. The CDR3 spells CASSIGQGGHNEQFF. The CDR3, as DNA: TGTGCCAGCAGCATCGGACAGGGAGGGCACAATGAGCAGTTCTTC. Looking up the rest from reference TRBV7-8 and TRBJ2-1 gives the full variable domain: GAGVSQSPRYKVAKRGQDVALRCDPISGHVSLFWYQQALGQGPEFLTYFQNEAQLDKSGLPSDRFFAERPEGSVSTLKIQRTQQEDSAVYLCASSIGQGGHNEQFFGPGTRLTVL.

This rearrangement joins TRBV12-3 or TRBV12-4 to TRBJ2-3; TRBD1 might be the D (6 bases). The ends were cut back, 7 bases at V and 6 bases at J, with 11 bases in the middle. This CDR3 is built from 12 residues. CDR3 DNA sequence: TGTGCCAGCACTCAAGACAGGGATACGCAGTATTTT. Residues: CASTQDRDTQYF.

Concerning this clone: The sample contains more than one DNA sequence encoding this CDR3. The chain carries TRBV6-2 or TRBV6-3 and TRBJ2-1; D is unclear. CDR1 and CDR2 from the germline V gene are MNHEY and SVGEGT. Trimming took 6 bases from V and 3 from J, leaving 3 bases between them. CDR3 size: 11 residues. The CDR3 DNA follows: TGTGCCAGCAGCCGCTACAATGAGCAGTTCTTC. The encoded protein is CASSRYNEQFF.

The V gene is TRBV6-2 or TRBV6-3, the J gene TRBJ1-2; D unclear. The V end was cut by 6 bases, the J end by 6 bases, with 14 bases between. The CDR3 runs to 13 residues. Germline V CDR1 and CDR2: MNHEY, SVGEGT. In DNA form, the CDR3 reads TGTGCCAGCAGCACGGACGCGCGGCATGGCTACACCTTC. As protein: CASSTDARHGYTF.

The chain uses TRBV25-1 and TRBJ1-1; D not certain. The CDR3 extends over 14 amino acids. In germline, CDR1 is MGHDK, CDR2 SYGVNS. Deletions cut 1 base from V and 0 bases from J, with 6 bases between. The CDR3 is CASSEFGMNTEAFF. As DNA, the CDR3 is TGTGCCAGCAGTGAATTTGGGATGAACACTGAAGCTTTCTTT.

V gene TRBV18 combines with J gene TRBJ2-2; D is unclear. V lost 0 bases and J 5 bases, leaving 7 bases between the germline ends. CDR3 length equals 14 residues. The germline CDR1 and CDR2 sequences are KGHSH and LQKENI. The CDR3 spells CASSPPRMTGELFF. The CDR3, as DNA: TGTGCCAGCTCACCACCCAGGATGACCGGGGAGCTGTTTTTT.

This rearrangement joins TRBV29-1 to TRBJ1-2; D is possibly TRBD1 (5 bases). V was pared by 7 bases and J by 2 bases, with 14 bases between. CDR3 length equals 13 residues. The germline CDR1 and CDR2 sequences are SQVTM and ANQGSEA. For the CDR3, the DNA is TGCAGCGCCCCGGGACTTTCGAACTATGGCTACACCTTC. This translates into CSAPGLSNYGYTF.